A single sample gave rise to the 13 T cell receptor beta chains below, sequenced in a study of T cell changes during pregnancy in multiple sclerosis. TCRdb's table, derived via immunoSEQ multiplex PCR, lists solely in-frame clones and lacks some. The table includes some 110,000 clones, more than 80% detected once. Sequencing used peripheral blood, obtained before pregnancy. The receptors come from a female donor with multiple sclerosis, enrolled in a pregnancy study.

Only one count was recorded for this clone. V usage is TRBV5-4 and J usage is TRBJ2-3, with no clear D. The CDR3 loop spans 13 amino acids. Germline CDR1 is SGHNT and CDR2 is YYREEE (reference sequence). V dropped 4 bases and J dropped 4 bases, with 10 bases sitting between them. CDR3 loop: CASSQAQADTQYF. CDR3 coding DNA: TGTGCCAGCAGCCAAGCCCAGGCAGATACGCAGTATTTT.

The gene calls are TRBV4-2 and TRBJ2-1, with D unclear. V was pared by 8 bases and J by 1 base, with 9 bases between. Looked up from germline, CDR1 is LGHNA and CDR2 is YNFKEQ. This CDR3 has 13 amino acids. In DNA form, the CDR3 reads TGTGCCAGCGCGGTGAAGTCCTACAATGAGCAGTTCTTC. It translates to CASAVKSYNEQFF.

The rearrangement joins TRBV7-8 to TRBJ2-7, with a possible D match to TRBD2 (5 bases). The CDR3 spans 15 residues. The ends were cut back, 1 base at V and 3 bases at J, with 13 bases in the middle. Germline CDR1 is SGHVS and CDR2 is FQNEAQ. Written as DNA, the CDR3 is TGTGCCAGCAGCTTAGTAGGCGGGTTAAACTACGAGCAGTACTTC. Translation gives CASSLVGGLNYEQYF. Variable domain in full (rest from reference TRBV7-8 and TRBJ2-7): GAGVSQSPRYKVAKRGQDVALRCDPISGHVSLFWYQQALGQGPEFLTYFQNEAQLDKSGLPSDRFFAERPEGSVSTLKIQRTQQEDSAVYLCASSLVGGLNYEQYFGPGTRLTVT.

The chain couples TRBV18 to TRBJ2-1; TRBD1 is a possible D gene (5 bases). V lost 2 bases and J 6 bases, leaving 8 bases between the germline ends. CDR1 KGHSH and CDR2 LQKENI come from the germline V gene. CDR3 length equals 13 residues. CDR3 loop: CASSPLGLNEQFF. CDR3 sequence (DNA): TGTGCCAGCTCACCATTGGGGCTCAATGAGCAGTTCTTC. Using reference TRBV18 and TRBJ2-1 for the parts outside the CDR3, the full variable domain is NAGVMQNPRHLVRRRGQEARLRCSPMKGHSHVYWYRQLPEEGLKFMVYLQKENIIDESGMPKERFSAEFPKEGPSILRIQQVVRGDSAAYFCASSPLGLNEQFFGPGTRLTVL.

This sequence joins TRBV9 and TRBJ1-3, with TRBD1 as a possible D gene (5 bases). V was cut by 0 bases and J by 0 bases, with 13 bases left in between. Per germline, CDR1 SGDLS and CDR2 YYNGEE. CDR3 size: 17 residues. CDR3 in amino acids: CASSVVPGHYSGNTIYF. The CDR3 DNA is TGTGCCAGCAGCGTAGTGCCAGGACACTACTCTGGAAACACCATATATTTT. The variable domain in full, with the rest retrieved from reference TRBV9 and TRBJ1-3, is DSGVTQTPKHLITATGQRVTLRCSPRSGDLSVYWYQQSLDQGLQFLIQYYNGEERAKGNILERFSAQQFPDLHSELNLSSLELGDSALYFCASSVVPGHYSGNTIYFGEGSWLTVV.

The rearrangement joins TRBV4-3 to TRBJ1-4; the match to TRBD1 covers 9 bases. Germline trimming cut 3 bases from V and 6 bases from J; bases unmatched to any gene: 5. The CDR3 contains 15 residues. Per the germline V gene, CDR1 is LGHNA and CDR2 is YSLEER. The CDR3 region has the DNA TGCGCCAGCAGCCATGATACAGGGGGCTATGAAAAACTGTTTTTT. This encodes CASSHDTGGYEKLFF.

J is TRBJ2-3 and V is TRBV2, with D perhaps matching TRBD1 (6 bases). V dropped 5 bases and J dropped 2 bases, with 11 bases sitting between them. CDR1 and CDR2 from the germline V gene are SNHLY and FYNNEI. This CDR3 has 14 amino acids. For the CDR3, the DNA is TGTGCCAGCAGTTCAGGGGCGTCCACAGATACGCAGTATTTT. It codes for CASSSGASTDTQYF.

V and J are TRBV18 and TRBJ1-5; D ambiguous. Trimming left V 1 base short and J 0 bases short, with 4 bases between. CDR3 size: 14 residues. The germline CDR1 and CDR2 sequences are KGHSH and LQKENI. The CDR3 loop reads CASSPQSSNQPQHF. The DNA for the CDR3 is TGTGCCAGCTCACCACAGAGTAGCAATCAGCCCCAGCATTTT.

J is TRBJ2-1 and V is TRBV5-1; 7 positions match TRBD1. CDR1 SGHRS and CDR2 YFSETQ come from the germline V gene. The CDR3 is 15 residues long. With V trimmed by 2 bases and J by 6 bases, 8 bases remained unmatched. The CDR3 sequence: CASSFEGGIFNEQFF. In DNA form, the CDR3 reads TGCGCCAGCAGCTTCGAAGGGGGCATTTTCAATGAGCAGTTCTTC.

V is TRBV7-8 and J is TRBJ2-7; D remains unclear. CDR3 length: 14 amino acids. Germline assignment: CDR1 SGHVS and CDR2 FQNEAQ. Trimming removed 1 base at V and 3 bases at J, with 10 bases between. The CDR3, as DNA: TGTGCCAGCAGCTTAGTCCCAGGCCACTACGAGCAGTACTTC. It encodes CASSLVPGHYEQYF.

CDR3 sequence (DNA): TGTGCCAGCAGCCCTAGGACAGGGAAAGGCGAGCAGTACTTC. Protein: CASSPRTGKGEQYF. This chain links TRBV7-2 with TRBJ2-7, with 8 bases that match TRBD1. CDR3 length: 14 residues. With 5 bases clipped from V and 6 bases from J, the junction kept 9 bases outside the gene matches. Germline lookup yields CDR1 SGHTA and CDR2 FQGNSA.

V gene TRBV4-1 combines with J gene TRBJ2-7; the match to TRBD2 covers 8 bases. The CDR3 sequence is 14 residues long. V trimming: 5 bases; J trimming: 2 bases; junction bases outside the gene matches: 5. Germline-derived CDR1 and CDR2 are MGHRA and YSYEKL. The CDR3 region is CASSWREDPYEQYF. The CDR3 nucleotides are TGCGCCAGCAGCTGGCGGGAGGACCCCTACGAGCAGTACTTC.

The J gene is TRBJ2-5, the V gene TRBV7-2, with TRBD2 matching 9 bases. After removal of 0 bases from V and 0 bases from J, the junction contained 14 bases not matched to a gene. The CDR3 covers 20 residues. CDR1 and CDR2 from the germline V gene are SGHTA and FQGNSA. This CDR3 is CASSLAPSGAGGRYQETQYF. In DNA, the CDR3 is TGTGCCAGCAGCTTAGCGCCCTCAGGAGCGGGGGGACGTTACCAAGAGACCCAGTACTTC.